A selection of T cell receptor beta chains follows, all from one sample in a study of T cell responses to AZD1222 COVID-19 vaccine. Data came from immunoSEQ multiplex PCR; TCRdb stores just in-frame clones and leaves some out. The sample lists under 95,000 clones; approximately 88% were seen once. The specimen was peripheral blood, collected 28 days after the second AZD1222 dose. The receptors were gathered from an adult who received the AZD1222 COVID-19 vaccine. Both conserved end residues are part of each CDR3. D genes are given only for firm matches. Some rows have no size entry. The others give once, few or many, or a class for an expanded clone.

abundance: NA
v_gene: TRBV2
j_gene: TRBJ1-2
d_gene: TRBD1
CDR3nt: TGTGCCAGCAGTCCAAAGGGTACGGGACAGAATTATGGCTACACCTTC
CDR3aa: CASSPKGTGQNYGYTF

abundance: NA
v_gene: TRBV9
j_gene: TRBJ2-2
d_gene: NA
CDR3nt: TGTGCCAGCAGCGCATATTCCGGGGAGCTGTTTTTT
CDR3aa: CASSAYSGELFF

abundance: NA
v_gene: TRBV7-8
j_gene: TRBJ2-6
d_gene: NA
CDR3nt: TGTGCCAGCAGCCCCCAGATCCTTTGGGTTGTTGGGGCCAACGTCCTGACTTTC
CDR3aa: CASSPQILWVVGANVLTF

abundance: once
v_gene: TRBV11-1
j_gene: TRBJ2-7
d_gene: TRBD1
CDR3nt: TGTGCCAGCAGCTTACCAGGGGGCCCGCGTTTTTACGAGCAGTACTTC
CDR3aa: CASSLPGGPRFYEQYF

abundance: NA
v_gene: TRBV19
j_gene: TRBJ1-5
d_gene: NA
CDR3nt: TGTGCCAGTACCCCCGATGGCAGAAAAAATCAGCCCCAGCATTTT
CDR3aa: CASTPDGRKNQPQHF

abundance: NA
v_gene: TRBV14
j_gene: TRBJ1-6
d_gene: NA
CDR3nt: TGTGCCAGCAGTGTGAGGAGCCCGATCTATAATTCACCCCTCCACTTT
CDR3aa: CASSVRSPIYNSPLHF

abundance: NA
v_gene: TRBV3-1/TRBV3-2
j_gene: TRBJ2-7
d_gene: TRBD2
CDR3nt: TGTGCCAGCAGCCAAGCCCTAGCGGGGGGGGCCTACGAGCAGTACTTC
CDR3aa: CASSQALAGGAYEQYF

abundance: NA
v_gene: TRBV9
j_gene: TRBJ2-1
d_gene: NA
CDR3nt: TGTGCCAGCAGCGTAGCTGGGGCAGCCTACAATGAGCAGTTCTTC
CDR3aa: CASSVAGAAYNEQFF

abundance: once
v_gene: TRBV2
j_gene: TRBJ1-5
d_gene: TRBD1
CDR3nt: TGTGCCAGCGGCGGGACAGGGGAGAATCAGCCCCAGCATTTT
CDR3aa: CASGGTGENQPQHF

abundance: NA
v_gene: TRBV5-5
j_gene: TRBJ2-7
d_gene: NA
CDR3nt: TGTGCCAGCACCCTTGTGGGTGTAGGGACCTACGAGCAGTACTTC
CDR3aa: CASTLVGVGTYEQYF

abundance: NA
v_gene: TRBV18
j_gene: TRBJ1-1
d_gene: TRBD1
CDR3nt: TGTGCCAGCTCTCCCTCCCGGGACAGAGACACTGAAGCTTTCTTT
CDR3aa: CASSPSRDRDTEAFF

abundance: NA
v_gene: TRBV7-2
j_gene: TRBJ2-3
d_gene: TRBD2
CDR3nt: TGTGCCAGCAGCTCACTAGCGGGGGGGCGGGGAGATACGCAGTATTTT
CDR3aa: CASSSLAGGRGDTQYF

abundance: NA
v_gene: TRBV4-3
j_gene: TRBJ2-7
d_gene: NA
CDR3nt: TGCGCCAGCAGCCAAGGGGCTAGGGTCGAGCAGTACTTC
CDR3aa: CASSQGARVEQYF

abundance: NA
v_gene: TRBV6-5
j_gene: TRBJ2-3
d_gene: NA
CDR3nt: TGTGCCAGCAGTTACTCGATTCTAGCCACAGATACGCAGTATTTT
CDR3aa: CASSYSILATDTQYF

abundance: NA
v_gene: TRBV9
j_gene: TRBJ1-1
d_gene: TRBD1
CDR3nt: TGTGCCAGCAGCGTCAGACAGGGTGGGAACACTGAAGCTTTCTTT
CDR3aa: CASSVRQGGNTEAFF

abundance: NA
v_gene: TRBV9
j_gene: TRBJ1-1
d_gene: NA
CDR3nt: TGTGCCAGCAGCGTTCTTGACTCCCCGGGCGCTGAAGCTTTCTTT
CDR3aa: CASSVLDSPGAEAFF

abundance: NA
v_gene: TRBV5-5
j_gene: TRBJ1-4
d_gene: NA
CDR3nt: TGTGCCAGCAGCTTGGTTGGGGTACGAGGTGAAAAACTGTTTTTT
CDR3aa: CASSLVGVRGEKLFF

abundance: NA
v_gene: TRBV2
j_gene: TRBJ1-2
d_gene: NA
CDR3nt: TGTGCCAGCAGTGAAGGGCAGGGGTACTATGGCTACACCTTC
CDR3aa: CASSEGQGYYGYTF

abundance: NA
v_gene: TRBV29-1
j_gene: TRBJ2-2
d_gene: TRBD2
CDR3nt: TGCAGCGCTCAGGGACTAGCGGGGGGGGAGCTGTTTTTT
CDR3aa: CSAQGLAGGELFF

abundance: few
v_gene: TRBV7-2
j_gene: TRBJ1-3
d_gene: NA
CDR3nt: TGTGCCACCGCCGGGGCAGTTGGAAACACCATATATTTT
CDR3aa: CATAGAVGNTIYF

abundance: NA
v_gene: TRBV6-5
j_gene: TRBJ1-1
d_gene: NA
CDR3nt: TGTGCCAGCAGTTACTCTCTTCGGGGATTGAACACTGAAGCTTTCTTT
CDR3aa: CASSYSLRGLNTEAFF

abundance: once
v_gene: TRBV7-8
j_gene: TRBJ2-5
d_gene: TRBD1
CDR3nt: TGTGCCAGCAGATCTACAGGGGGAGGAGAGACCCAGTACTTC
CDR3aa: CASRSTGGGETQYF

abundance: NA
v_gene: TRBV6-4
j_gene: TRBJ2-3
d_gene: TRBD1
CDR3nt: TGTGCCAGCAGTGTTTTGTTCCGACCGGGACAGGGGGTTTTTGTAGATACGCAGTATTTT
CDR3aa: CASSVLFRPGQGVFVDTQYF